This T cell receptor (beta chain) was identified in a study of tumor T cells in aggressive B-cell lymphoma. Some clones are missing from TCRdb's copy, which holds only in-frame ones; the method was immunoSEQ multiplex PCR. The sample carries fewer than 2,000 clones, just over 90% recorded once. CDR1 and CDR2 (germline): MDHEN, SYDVKM. The CDR3 totals 13 residues. The V gene lost 10 bases and the J gene lost 4 bases, with 11 bases spanning the gap. Turning to this clone: Other DNA sequences in the same sample also yield this CDR3.

The chain combines TRBV28 with TRBJ1-6, with D perhaps matching TRBD1 (5 bases). The receptor's source is an adult with diffuse large B cell lymphoma. Source material: tumor tissue. CDR3 nucleotide sequence: TGTGCCACTTCAGGGCATTATAATTCACCCCTCCACTTT. It codes for CATSGHYNSPLHF.